The 22 T cell receptor beta chains below were found in one sample sequenced in a study of T cell responses to AZD1222 COVID-19 vaccine. Only in-frame clones appear in the TCRdb table, and some are missing; sequencing was by immunoSEQ multiplex PCR. The repertoire includes about 180,000 clones, 90% of them detected once, and about 3% sits in the top ten. The sample in question was peripheral blood, obtained on day 0 of AZD1222 vaccination. Every receptor here comes from an adult in good health.

The rearrangement links TRBV7-9 to TRBJ1-1, with TRBD1 matching 10 bases. J lost 7 bases, V lost 5 bases, and 7 bases had no gene match. Germline loops: CDR1 SEHNR, CDR2 FQNEAQ (reference sequence). CDR3 length equals 14 residues. CDR3 sequence reads: CASSRGTGANEAFF. DNA for the CDR3: TGTGCCAGCAGCAGAGGGACAGGGGCTAATGAAGCTTTCTTT.

This clone was seen just once. V and J are TRBV9 and TRBJ2-5; 10 nucleotides match TRBD1. CDR3 length: 14 amino acids. Germline values: CDR1 SGDLS, CDR2 YYNGEE. V gave up 3 bases and J gave up 6 bases; unmatched junction bases: 5. The CDR3 coding sequence is TGTGCCAGCAGCGAGACAGGGGGCGCACAGACCCAGTACTTC. This translates into CASSETGGAQTQYF.

The chain is built from TRBV12-5 and TRBJ2-6; D is perhaps TRBD2 (5 bases). CDR1 and CDR2 (germline): LGHNT, FRNRAP. Trimming took 6 bases from V and 6 from J, leaving 12 bases between them. The CDR3 length is 14 residues. CDR3 in DNA: TGTGCTAGTGGACCTCCCCTAGCGGCCAACGTCCTGACTTTC. Translated, it gives CASGPPLAANVLTF.

J is TRBJ1-1 and V is TRBV14; D gene ambiguous. Germline lookup yields CDR1 SGHDN and CDR2 FVKESK. The V end was cut by 0 bases, the J end by 11 bases, with 10 bases between. This CDR3 is 12 amino acids long. CDR3 DNA sequence: TGTGCCAGCAGCCAAGATCAAGGGTTCGCTTTCTTT. Translation gives CASSQDQGFAFF.

CDR3 amino acids: CASSLGQSSNGYTF. DNA of the CDR3: TGCGCCAGCAGCTTGGGCCAGTCATCCAATGGCTACACCTTC. The chain couples TRBV5-1 to TRBJ1-2; D unresolved. V was cut by 0 bases and J by 6 bases, with 12 bases left in between. CDR3 length equals 14 residues. The germline V gene encodes CDR1 SGHRS and CDR2 YFSETQ.

This chain joins TRBV24-1 and TRBJ2-1; 9 positions match TRBD1. Germline V gene data show CDR1 as KGHDR and CDR2 as SFDVKD. Trimming at V came to 5 bases and at J to 7 bases, leaving 8 bases not matched to a gene. The CDR3 has 15 amino acids. The CDR3 reads CATSGRGQGTNEQFF. CDR3 nucleotides: TGTGCCACCAGTGGGCGGGGACAGGGCACGAATGAGCAGTTCTTC.

In nucleotides, the CDR3 is TGCGCCAGCAGCCCACCTAATTGGCCTAAGGCGGGAGAGACCCAGTACTTC. It is translated as CASSPPNWPKAGETQYF. V usage is TRBV5-1 and J usage is TRBJ2-5, with a possible D match to TRBD2 (5 bases). The V gene lost 4 bases and the J gene lost 4 bases, with 23 bases spanning the gap. This CDR3 has 17 residues. CDR1 is SGHRS, CDR2 YFSETQ, per germline.

The rearrangement links TRBV5-4 to TRBJ2-1; no definite D call. V was cut by 0 bases and J by 7 bases, with 5 bases left in between. Germline CDR1 is SGHNT and CDR2 is YYREEE (reference sequence). The CDR3 is 12 amino acids. The CDR3 loop is CASSLAPNEQFF. The CDR3 DNA is TGTGCCAGCAGCTTGGCGCCGAATGAGCAGTTCTTC.

This chain connects TRBV9 to TRBJ1-3, with D hard to call. The CDR3 contains 12 residues. The V gene's germline CDR1 is SGDLS and CDR2 YYNGEE. The germline V and J ends were trimmed by 2 bases and 2 bases, with 2 bases remaining between them. The DNA of the CDR3 is TGTGCCAGCAGCGTTCCTGGAAACACCATATATTTT. It yields the protein CASSVPGNTIYF.

The rearrangement joins TRBV4-3 to TRBJ1-1; the D is unclear. The germline V and J ends were trimmed by 5 bases and 0 bases, with 13 bases remaining between them. This CDR3 spans 15 amino acids. The germline CDR1 and CDR2 sequences are LGHNA and YSLEER. The CDR3 coding sequence is TGCGCCAGCAGCAAGGGATACAGCTTGAACACTGAAGCTTTCTTT. Translation gives CASSKGYSLNTEAFF.

The CDR3 region is CASSHPRSSYEQYF. In DNA form, the CDR3 reads TGCGCCAGCAGCCACCCCCGAAGCTCCTACGAGCAGTACTTC. The rearrangement joins TRBV4-1 to TRBJ2-7; unclear D gene. The V gene lost 3 bases and the J gene lost 0 bases, with 9 bases spanning the gap. This CDR3 has 14 amino acids. Germline CDR1 MGHRA, CDR2 YSYEKL.

As for this clone: This specimen includes other DNA sequences encoding the same CDR3. V and J are TRBV3-1 (or the pseudogene TRBV3-2) and TRBJ1-5; no reliable D call. The CDR3 spans 13 residues. Germline CDR1 and CDR2: LGHDT and YNNKEL (reference sequence). V lost 2 bases and J 5 bases, leaving 7 bases between the germline ends. The CDR3 sequence is CASSQWVDQPQHF. As DNA, the CDR3 is TGTGCCAGCAGCCAATGGGTAGATCAGCCCCAGCATTTT.

The genes are TRBV21-1 and TRBJ1-1; the table gives TRBD1 as D, unverified against the DNA. TRBV21-1 is a documented pseudogene. This CDR3 region has 16 residues. The CDR3 DNA reads TGTGCCAGCAGCAAAGAACACAGGGGAATGAACACTGAAGCTTTCTTT. This translates into CASSKEHRGMNTEAFF.

This chain connects TRBV11-3 to TRBJ1-1, with 7 positions matching TRBD1. The CDR3 has 13 residues. V was pared by 5 bases and J by 6 bases, with 6 bases of the junction left unmatched. In germline, CDR1 is SGHNT, CDR2 YENEEA. The chain's CDR3 is CASSHQGDPEAFF. The CDR3 DNA reads as TGTGCCAGCAGCCATCAGGGGGACCCTGAAGCTTTCTTT.

This chain uses TRBV3-1 (or the pseudogene TRBV3-2) with TRBJ2-7; 7 bases align to TRBD2. The germline V gene has CDR1 LGHDT and CDR2 YNNKEL (reference sequence). The CDR3 loop spans 13 amino acids. Trimming took 3 bases from V and 3 from J; bases not matched to a gene: 2. This CDR3 reads CASSHGGYYEQYF. As DNA, the CDR3 is TGTGCCAGCAGCCACGGGGGGTACTACGAGCAGTACTTC.

The J gene is TRBJ2-7, the V gene TRBV10-2, with D unresolved. CDR3 length: 12 amino acids. Trimming left V 3 bases short and J 0 bases short, with 3 bases between. CDR1 and CDR2 (germline): WSHSY, SAAADI. The CDR3 here is CASSESSYEQYF. The CDR3 DNA follows: TGCGCCAGCAGTGAAAGCTCCTACGAGCAGTACTTC.

This rearrangement joins TRBV20-1 to TRBJ2-1, with D possibly TRBD2 on 6 matching bases. Trimming cost V 3 bases and J 10 bases, with 22 bases left between them. The CDR3 has 15 amino acids. Germline V lookup: CDR1 DFQATT, CDR2 SNEGSKA (reference sequence). CDR3 nucleotides: TGCAGTGCTAGTCACCGGGCCCACGCGGGGAAGGAGCAGTTCTTC. This encodes CSASHRAHAGKEQFF.

The chain combines TRBV6-5 with TRBJ2-7; no clear D. Trimming stripped 4 bases from V and 1 base from J, with 8 bases between. Germline V gene data show CDR1 as MNHEY and CDR2 as SVGAGI. The CDR3 spans 13 residues. The CDR3 loop is CASSSANSYEQYF. The CDR3 DNA reads as TGTGCCAGCAGTTCAGCTAATTCCTACGAGCAGTACTTC.

This clone has just a few counts. V usage is TRBV7-9 and J usage is TRBJ1-1, with 9 bases lining up with TRBD1. The V gene's germline CDR1 is SEHNR and CDR2 FQNEAQ (reference sequence). V shed 5 bases and J 5 bases; nucleotides not matched to a gene: 9. This CDR3 comprises 15 residues. The CDR3 reads CASSILQGAVTEAFF. CDR3 bases: TGTGCCAGCAGCATACTACAGGGGGCGGTAACTGAAGCTTTCTTT.

The genes are TRBV4-2 and TRBJ1-5; possible D gene TRBD1, 5 bases. Germline V gene data show CDR1 as LGHNA and CDR2 as YNFKEQ. The CDR3 is made up of 16 amino acids. V was cut by 0 bases and J by 7 bases, with 16 bases left in between. CDR3 in amino acids: CASSQDGGDSLQPQHF. The DNA of the CDR3 is TGTGCCAGCAGCCAAGATGGTGGAGACAGTTTACAGCCCCAGCATTTT.

The chain combines TRBV6-2 or TRBV6-3 with TRBJ1-6, with TRBD1 identical over 10 bases. The germline V gene has CDR1 MNHEY and CDR2 SVGEGT. This CDR3 comprises 15 residues. The junction had 8 bases not matched to a gene; V was cut back by 5 bases and J by 10 bases. CDR3 sequence (DNA): TGTGCCAGCAGTGACGACAGGGGGCGCGAGTCACCCCTCCACTTT. Translated: CASSDDRGRESPLHF.

As regards this clone: Sequence at one end of the junction differs from germline and may be a read error. V usage is TRBV12-5 and J usage is TRBJ2-3, with a weak D call TRBD2 (7 bases). This CDR3 has 12 residues. Germline values: CDR1 LGHNT, CDR2 FRNRAP. The CDR3 DNA is TGTGCTAGTGGGTTGGGGGGGGGCACGCAGTATTTT. Translation: CASGLGGGTQYF.